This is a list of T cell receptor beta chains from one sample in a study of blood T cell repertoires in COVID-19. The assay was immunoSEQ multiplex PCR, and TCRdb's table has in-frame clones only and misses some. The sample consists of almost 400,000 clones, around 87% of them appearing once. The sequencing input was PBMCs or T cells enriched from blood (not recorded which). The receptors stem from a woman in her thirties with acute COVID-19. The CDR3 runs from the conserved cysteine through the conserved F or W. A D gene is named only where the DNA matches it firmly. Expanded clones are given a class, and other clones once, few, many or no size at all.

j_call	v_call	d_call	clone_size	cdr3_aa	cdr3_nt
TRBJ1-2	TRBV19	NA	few	CASSIDRGGYTF	TGTGCCAGTAGTATAGACAGGGGCGGCTACACCTTC
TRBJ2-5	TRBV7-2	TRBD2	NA	CASSLLAGVPETQYF	TGTGCCAGCAGCCTACTAGCGGGGGTGCCAGAGACCCAGTACTTC
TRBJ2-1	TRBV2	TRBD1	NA	CASFEPGTGGGVEQFF	TGTGCCAGCTTCGAGCCCGGGACAGGGGGAGGAGTTGAGCAGTTCTTC
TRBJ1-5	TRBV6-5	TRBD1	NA	CASTDRVQPQHF	TGTGCCAGCACGGACAGGGTTCAGCCCCAGCATTTT
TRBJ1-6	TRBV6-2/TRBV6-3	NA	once	CASSYSDVALHF	TGTGCCAGCAGTTATTCTGATGTAGCCCTCCACTTT
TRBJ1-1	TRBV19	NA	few	CASSVLNQGKTEAFF	TGTGCCAGTAGTGTCCTTAACCAGGGGAAGACTGAAGCTTTCTTT
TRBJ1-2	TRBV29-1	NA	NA	CSVSGTGRPDGYTF	TGCAGCGTGAGCGGGACGGGTCGCCCTGATGGCTACACCTTC
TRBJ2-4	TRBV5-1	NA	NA	CASSVGLGLKNIQYF	TGCGCCAGCAGCGTGGGTCTTGGACTAAAAAACATTCAGTACTTC
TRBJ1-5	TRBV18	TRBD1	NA	CASSSGQGSNQPQHF	TGTGCCAGCTCATCAGGACAGGGGAGCAATCAGCCCCAGCATTTT
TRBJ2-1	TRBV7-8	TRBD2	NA	CASSWGSGGATHEQFF	TGTGCCAGCAGCTGGGGTAGCGGGGGGGCGACACATGAGCAGTTCTTC
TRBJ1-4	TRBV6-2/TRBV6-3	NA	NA	CASSYGPGGLNEKLFF	TGTGCCAGCAGTTACGGGCCCGGGGGGCTTAATGAAAAACTGTTTTTT
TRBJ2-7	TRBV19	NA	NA	CASSIGSGSSYEQYF	TGTGCCAGTAGTATAGGAAGCGGATCCTCCTACGAGCAGTACTTC